One sample yielded the 30 T cell receptor beta chains listed below, sequenced in a study of T cells in Graves' hyperthyroidism and ophthalmopathy. RNA transcripts gave rise to amplified TCR beta CDR3 regions. The primer set for the first-round RT-PCR of the TCR CDR3 was HTBI. TCRdb used MiXCR to reprocess the multiplex PCR reads, holding one entry per CDR3 protein. Of about 840,000 distinct CDR3 sequences in the sample, about 38% were seen once. The sample was blood. These receptors originate from a man aged 18 to 30 with Graves' hyperthyroidism.

This clonotype was detected a few times. The V call is TRBV12-3 or TRBV12-4, the J call TRBJ1-2; 9 bases are a match to TRBD1. V lost 4 bases to trimming and J lost 8 bases; unmatched junction nucleotides: 8. The CDR3 totals 14 residues. In DNA, the CDR3 is TGTGCCAGCAGTTCGGGACAGGGTGGTTTAGGCTACACCTTC. Translated: CASSSGQGGLGYTF.

On this clonotype itself: Because it lacks the conserved phenylalanine or tryptophan at the end, this CDR3 is likely a read error. The chain carries TRBV9 and TRBJ2-7; 9 bases fit TRBD2. This CDR3 spans 16 amino acids. Germline-derived CDR1 and CDR2 are SGDLS and YYNGEE. V was pared by 3 bases and J by 5 bases, with 12 bases of the junction left unmatched. The CDR3 DNA reads TGTGCCAGCAGCGACGGGACGGGACTAGCTATAGACGAGCAGTACTTA. Its protein product is CASSDGTGLAIDEQYL.

This clonotype was picked up a small number of times. The chain carries TRBV6-5 and TRBJ1-6, with D hard to call. Germline assignment: CDR1 MNHEY and CDR2 SVGAGI. V was clipped by 0 bases and J by 4 bases, with 7 bases between them. CDR3 length: 15 residues. The CDR3 protein is CASSYSQAYNSPLHF. CDR3 DNA sequence: TGTGCCAGCAGTTACTCGCAGGCTTATAATTCACCCCTCCACTTT.

Turning to this clonotype: Germline and junction disagree at one end, which may indicate a read error. The chain carries TRBV10-3 and TRBJ1-4; 7 bases agree with TRBD1. CDR3 length: 15 residues. CDR1 ENHRY and CDR2 SYGVKD come from the germline V gene. CDR3 DNA: TGTGCCAGCAGTTACTACAGGGGTGATGGTGAAAAACTGTTTTTT. This gives the protein CASSYYRGDGEKLFF.

In this sample, this clonotype turned up many times. The CDR3 region is CASTLVYTGELFF. In DNA form, the CDR3 reads TGTGCCAGCACCCTGGTCTACACCGGGGAGCTGTTTTTT. V and J are TRBV7-9 and TRBJ2-2, with D unresolved. Germline CDR1 is SEHNR and CDR2 is FQNEAQ (reference sequence). V lost 7 bases and J 3 bases, leaving 9 bases between the germline ends. CDR3 length: 13 residues. The full variable domain, with the rest looked up from reference TRBV7-9 and TRBJ2-2, is DTGVSQNPRHKITKRGQNVTFRCDPISEHNRLYWYRQTLGQGPEFLTYFQNEAQLEKSRLLSDRFSAERPKGSFSTLEIQRTEQGDSAMYLCASTLVYTGELFFGEGSRLTVL.

This clonotype has only a few counts. The chain employs TRBV7-2 and TRBJ2-7; the match to TRBD1 covers 7 bases. Germline loops: CDR1 SGHTA, CDR2 FQGNSA. There are 13 residues in the CDR3. J lost 2 bases, V lost 6 bases, and 4 bases had no gene match. CDR3 in amino acids: CASRQGTTYEQYF. For the CDR3, the DNA is TGTGCCAGCAGACAGGGGACCACCTACGAGCAGTACTTC.

J is TRBJ2-7 and V is TRBV2; possibly TRBD2 for D (5 bases). CDR1 is SNHLY and CDR2 is FYNNEI in the germline V gene. The CDR3 is 16 amino acids. The ends were cut back, 5 bases at V and 9 bases at J, with 26 bases in the middle. The CDR3 here is CASSYSRASPGPGQYF. The CDR3 nucleotides are TGTGCCAGCAGTTACTCGAGGGCCTCCCCAGGCCCCGGGCAGTACTTC.

This clonotype was observed a handful of times. V usage is TRBV5-1 and J usage is TRBJ2-7; D possibly corresponds to TRBD1 (6 bases). Germline lookup yields CDR1 SGHRS and CDR2 YFSETQ. V shed 4 bases and J shed 11 bases, with 19 bases lying between them. This CDR3 has 13 amino acids. This chain's CDR3 is CASSTVQGQEEYF. In DNA form, the CDR3 reads TGCGCCAGCAGCACCGTACAGGGCCAGGAGGAGTACTTC.

In the case of this clonotype: A read error may explain this, as a much larger clone is one base away. This rearrangement joins TRBV2 to TRBJ2-7; D is unresolved. V lost 2 bases and J lost 9, with 11 bases in between. This CDR3 has 12 amino acids. Germline V CDR1 and CDR2: SNHLY, FYNNEI. As DNA, the CDR3 is TGTGCCAGCAGTGAAATTCCCTCCGGGCAGTACTTC. It specifies CASSEIPSGQYF.

Concerning this clonotype itself: Its ends do not fully match the called genes, so a read error is possible. V gene TRBV10-2 combines with J gene TRBJ2-2; D possibly corresponds to TRBD2 (5 bases). Germline-derived CDR1 and CDR2 are WSHSY and SAAADI. There are 13 residues in the CDR3. The chain's CDR3 is CASSGVFTGELVF. The CDR3, as DNA: TGCGCCAGCAGTGGTGTTTTCACCGGGGAGCTGGTTTTT.

Ten or more counts support this clonotype. The rearrangement uses TRBV15 and TRBJ1-6; perhaps TRBD1 as D (6 bases). Germline V gives CDR1 LNHNV, CDR2 YYDKDF (reference sequence). Trimming removed 7 bases at V and 5 bases at J, with 9 bases between. The CDR3 is made up of 13 amino acids. CDR3 nucleotides: TGTGCCACCAAGGACAGCCATAATTCACCCCTCCACTTT. It codes for CATKDSHNSPLHF.

This clonotype was seen just once. The CDR3 region is CASSLAGGLNSPLHF. For the CDR3, the DNA is TGTGCCAGCAGCTTAGCGGGGGGGCTTAATTCACCCCTCCACTTT. V usage is TRBV7-9 and J usage is TRBJ1-6; D may be TRBD1 (6 bases). The CDR3 extends over 15 amino acids. Germline V CDR1 and CDR2: SEHNR, FQNEAQ (reference sequence). V lost 0 bases and J 6 bases, leaving 9 bases between the germline ends. The full variable domain, rest sourced from reference TRBV7-9 and TRBJ1-6, is DTGVSQNPRHKITKRGQNVTFRCDPISEHNRLYWYRQTLGQGPEFLTYFQNEAQLEKSRLLSDRFSAERPKGSFSTLEIQRTEQGDSAMYLCASSLAGGLNSPLHFGNGTRLTVT.

In this sample, this clonotype turned up a few times. V usage is TRBV7-9 and J usage is TRBJ2-7; no clear D gene. Germline V CDR1 and CDR2: SEHNR, FQNEAQ (reference sequence). The ends were cut back, 2 bases at V and 0 bases at J, with 8 bases in the middle. This CDR3 has 14 amino acids. The CDR3 region is CASSLPASSYEQYF. Written as DNA, the CDR3 is TGTGCCAGCAGCTTACCAGCGAGCTCCTACGAGCAGTACTTC.

The chain uses TRBV6-5 and TRBJ2-7; TRBD2 might be the D (5 bases). The V gene lost 3 bases and the J gene lost 8 bases, with 11 bases spanning the gap. The CDR3 loop spans 12 amino acids. Germline CDR1 and CDR2: MNHEY and SVGAGI. CDR3 loop: CASSYYGIKQYF. The CDR3 coding sequence is TGTGCCAGCAGTTATTACGGGATTAAGCAGTACTTC.

This sequence joins TRBV20-1 and TRBJ2-7; 9 bases line up with TRBD2. Germline assignment: CDR1 DFQATT and CDR2 SNEGSKA (reference sequence). V lost 2 bases and J lost 1; bases outside the gene matches: 18. The CDR3 consists of 19 residues. Written as DNA, the CDR3 is TGCAGTGCTAGAAGGATTCTACAAGGACTAGCGCAAAATTCCTACGAGCAGTACTTC. Translating gives CSARRILQGLAQNSYEQYF.

This clonotype was counted many times. The genes are TRBV11-2 and TRBJ2-7; 8 bases are a match to TRBD1. V lost 1 base and J lost 7; bases outside the gene matches: 6. This CDR3 spans 14 amino acids. CDR1 is SGHAT and CDR2 is FQNNGV in the germline V gene. CDR3 sequence (DNA): TGTGCCAGCAGCTTAGGCCCGACAGGGGAGGAGCAGTACTTC. Its translation is CASSLGPTGEEQYF.

This chain joins TRBV9 and TRBJ2-7; D not certain. The CDR3 has 11 amino acids. Germline loops: CDR1 SGDLS, CDR2 YYNGEE. The germline V and J ends were trimmed by 3 bases and 9 bases, with 10 bases remaining between them. CDR3 sequence reads: CASSGPTGQYF. The CDR3 DNA sequence: TGTGCCAGCAGCGGACCAACCGGGCAGTACTTC.

Ten or more counts support this clonotype. The chain carries TRBV10-2 and TRBJ2-7, with a weak D call TRBD2 (5 bases). V was pared by 2 bases and J by 0 bases, with 11 bases between. Germline lookup yields CDR1 WSHSY and CDR2 SAAADI. CDR3 length: 15 amino acids. This chain's CDR3 is CASSEPGLSSYEQYF. In DNA form, the CDR3 reads TGCGCCAGCAGTGAGCCAGGACTTAGCTCCTACGAGCAGTACTTC.

This chain joins TRBV13 and TRBJ1-1; D is uncertain. V was cut by 4 bases and J by 6 bases, with 18 bases left in between. The length of the CDR3 is 15 residues. The V gene's germline CDR1 is PRHDT and CDR2 FYEKMQ (reference sequence). The CDR3 sequence is CASSSDPVPGAEAFF. The CDR3 bases are TGTGCCAGCAGCTCGGATCCCGTCCCCGGAGCTGAAGCTTTCTTT.

This clonotype was detected ten times or more. The rearrangement joins TRBV6-5 to TRBJ2-5; D tentatively fits TRBD1 or TRBD2 (7 bases each). Germline V lookup: CDR1 MNHEY, CDR2 SVGAGI. This CDR3 region has 13 residues. The V end was cut by 7 bases, the J end by 5 bases, with 14 bases between. The CDR3 DNA reads as TGTGCCAGCAACTCAGGGGGGGCGGAGACCCAGTACTTC. It translates to CASNSGGAETQYF.

This clonotype was counted at least ten times. This chain connects TRBV7-2 to TRBJ2-7; D might be TRBD1 (6 bases). The CDR3 spans 15 residues. The ends were cut back, 3 bases at V and 2 bases at J, with 14 bases in the middle. Germline lookup yields CDR1 SGHTA and CDR2 FQGNSA. The CDR3 region is CASSFSSGTPYEQYF. CDR3 in DNA: TGTGCCAGCAGCTTTTCCTCCGGGACACCCTACGAGCAGTACTTC.

The chain combines TRBV6-1 with TRBJ1-5; D possibly corresponds to TRBD1 (6 bases). V was trimmed by 7 bases and J by 7 bases, leaving 20 bases between them. Germline V CDR1 and CDR2: MNHNS, SASEGT. The CDR3 totals 15 residues. Written as DNA, the CDR3 is TGTGCCAGCAACATAGAGAACAGGGATGGGCAGCCCCAGCATTTT. Protein: CASNIENRDGQPQHF.

The chain recombines TRBV12-3 or TRBV12-4 with TRBJ2-5; 8 positions agree with TRBD1. The CDR3 totals 14 residues. V was clipped by 6 bases and J by 5 bases; unmatched bases: 8. CDR3 amino acids: CASRPQGARETQYF. The CDR3 DNA reads TGTGCCAGCAGGCCTCAGGGGGCTCGGGAGACCCAGTACTTC.

The chain uses TRBV28 and TRBJ2-5; 10 positions agree with TRBD2. CDR3 size: 14 residues. With V trimmed by 6 bases and J by 7 bases, 8 bases remained unmatched. CDR1 is MDHEN, CDR2 SYDVKM, per germline. CDR3 DNA sequence: TGTGCCAGCAGCCCTAGCGGGGGCTTCGGGACCCAGTACTTC. This sequence encodes CASSPSGGFGTQYF.

This clonotype came up a few times. This rearrangement joins TRBV5-1 to TRBJ1-1; TRBD1 matches 11 bases. CDR3 size: 16 residues. Germline V gives CDR1 SGHRS, CDR2 YFSETQ. Trimming cost V 2 bases and J 4 bases; bases outside gene matches: 7. For the CDR3, the DNA is TGCGCCAGCAGCTTAGTACCGGGACAGGGGGGCACTGAAGCTTTCTTT. It codes for CASSLVPGQGGTEAFF.

This clonotype was counted at least ten times. The chain employs TRBV24-1 and TRBJ2-2; D not resolved. V gave up 7 bases and J gave up 7 bases, with 9 bases separating them. The CDR3 length is 12 residues. CDR1 is KGHDR and CDR2 is SFDVKD in the germline V gene. The CDR3: CATREALGELFF. The CDR3 region has the DNA TGTGCCACCAGAGAAGCCCTCGGGGAGCTGTTTTTT.

CDR3 sequence: CASSIGGGQGNTIYF. The CDR3 DNA reads TGTGCCAGTAGTATAGGAGGGGGGCAAGGAAACACCATATATTTT. V is TRBV19 and J is TRBJ1-3, with TRBD1 as a possible D gene (6 bases). V was trimmed by 1 base and J by 4 bases, leaving 11 bases between them. Germline V lookup: CDR1 LNHDA, CDR2 SQIVND (reference sequence). The CDR3 consists of 15 residues.

This clonotype was counted at least ten times. The rearrangement links TRBV29-1 to TRBJ1-1, with a weak D call TRBD1 (5 bases). Germline assignment: CDR1 SQVTM and CDR2 ANQGSEA. There are 11 residues in the CDR3. Trimming took 3 bases from V and 7 from J, leaving 9 bases between them. Here the CDR3 reads CSVDGDFEAFF. CDR3 nucleotide sequence: TGCAGCGTTGATGGGGACTTTGAAGCTTTCTTT.

Comment on this clonotype: This may be a read error: a much more frequent sequence differs by one nucleotide. The chain is built from TRBV7-2 and TRBJ2-7, with a weak D call TRBD1 (6 bases). This CDR3 is 13 amino acids long. The germline gives CDR1 SGHTA, CDR2 FQGNSA. The CDR3 DNA reads TGTGCCAGCAGCGCCCAGGGGCCATACGGGCAGTACTTC. This gives the protein CASSAQGPYGQYF.

Many counts were recorded for this clonotype. V gene TRBV10-3 combines with J gene TRBJ1-6; maybe TRBD1 (5 bases). The V end lost 9 bases, the J end lost 8 bases, and 17 bases lay between the germline ends. The CDR3 extends over 14 amino acids. Germline V CDR1 and CDR2: ENHRY, SYGVKD. CDR3 nucleotide sequence: TGTGCCATAGGCTTGGGACGGGATGATTCACCCCTCCACTTT. It is translated as CAIGLGRDDSPLHF.